A single sample gave rise to the 12 T cell receptor beta chains below, sequenced in a study of T cell repertoires in cytomegalovirus infection. TCRdb fed the reads into MiXCR, producing one record per CDR3 protein. The repertoire has under 800,000 distinct CDR3 sequences, approximately 24% of them found once; the top ten carry 6.5% to 10%. The material sequenced was CD8+ T cells from PBMCs. All receptors derive from a human donor in good health (CMV status not recorded). Some clones in this sample may be carry-over from other donors' samples.

The rearrangement joins TRBV14 to TRBJ2-2; tentatively, D is TRBD2 (6 bases). The CDR3 has 18 residues. The germline V and J ends were trimmed by 0 bases and 1 base, with 15 bases remaining between them. The germline CDR1 and CDR2 sequences are SGHDN and FVKESK. DNA of the CDR3: TGTGCCAGCAGCCAAGATCTATGGGGGGATTTGAACACCGGGGAGCTGTTTTTT. Translating it yields CASSQDLWGDLNTGELFF.

This clonotype was counted many times. The chain combines TRBV7-6 with TRBJ2-5, with D perhaps given as TRBD1 or TRBD2 (5 bases each). In germline, CDR1 is SGHVS, CDR2 FNYEAQ. The CDR3 is 15 residues long. The V end lost 4 bases, the J end lost 5 bases, and 17 bases lay between the germline ends. The DNA of the CDR3 is TGTGCCAGCAGCTCCCTGCAGGGAGTGGTGGAGACCCAGTACTTC. Translation gives CASSSLQGVVETQYF.

V and J are TRBV7-4 and TRBJ2-2; D unresolved. CDR1 and CDR2 (germline): SGHVT, SQSDAQ. V was trimmed by 1 base and J by 5 bases, leaving 11 bases between them. The CDR3 runs 15 residues. The CDR3 nucleotides are TGTGCCAGCAGCTTAGTCACCTTCGGAACCGGGGAGCTGTTTTTT. It yields the protein CASSLVTFGTGELFF.

This clonotype was detected a few times. The chain couples TRBV6-5 to TRBJ1-1; D is unresolved. The V end was cut by 0 bases, the J end by 8 bases, with 10 bases between. Germline values: CDR1 MNHEY, CDR2 SVGAGI. The CDR3 sequence is 13 residues long. This CDR3 reads CASSYSTALEAFF. The CDR3 DNA is TGTGCCAGCAGTTACTCGACGGCCCTAGAAGCTTTCTTT.

The V gene is TRBV20-1, the J gene TRBJ2-7, with TRBD2 matching 12 bases. V was clipped by 5 bases and J by 4 bases; unmatched bases: 9. Germline CDR1 reads DFQATT; CDR2 reads SNEGSKA (reference sequence). The CDR3 length is 15 residues. This chain's CDR3 is CSADLLAGGPYEQYV. CDR3 bases: TGCAGTGCTGACCTACTAGCGGGGGGTCCATACGAGCAGTACGTC.

This clonotype has a count of ten or more. The genes are TRBV7-3 and TRBJ2-5; 13 nucleotides line up with TRBD2. CDR1 and CDR2 (germline): SGHTA, FQGTGA. The trim removed 0 bases at V and 2 bases at J, leaving 9 bases unmatched. The CDR3 consists of 19 residues. The CDR3 DNA is TGTGCCAGCAGCTTAACCCCACTCGGACTAGCGGGGGTTCAAGAGACCCAGTACTTC. It specifies CASSLTPLGLAGVQETQYF.

The chain combines TRBV2 with TRBJ2-1; the D is unclear. The CDR3 covers 12 residues. Trimming removed 8 bases at V and 4 bases at J, with 9 bases between. Per germline, CDR1 SNHLY and CDR2 FYNNEI. The CDR3 DNA is TGTGCCAGCCAAGTCAAGTACAATGAGCAGTTCTTC. As protein: CASQVKYNEQFF.

This clonotype appeared many times. V usage is TRBV6-1 and J usage is TRBJ2-1; TRBD1 agrees at 7 bases. The germline gives CDR1 MNHNS, CDR2 SASEGT. With V trimmed by 9 bases and J by 6 bases, 5 bases remained unmatched. The CDR3 is 12 residues long. CDR3 nucleotide sequence: TGTGCCAGTCTAAACAGGGGCAATGAGCAGTTCTTC. Translating gives CASLNRGNEQFF.

The chain links TRBV20-1 to TRBJ2-7; tentatively, D is TRBD1 (6 bases). The germline gives CDR1 DFQATT, CDR2 SNEGSKA (reference sequence). This CDR3 has 16 residues. The V end lost 0 bases, the J end lost 3 bases, and 18 bases lay between the germline ends. This CDR3 reads CSARDLLGAQGYEQYV. CDR3 DNA sequence: TGCAGTGCTAGAGATCTATTGGGAGCACAGGGCTACGAGCAGTACGTC.

The V gene is TRBV20-1, the J gene TRBJ2-1; no firm D call. Trimming cost V 0 bases and J 6 bases, with 18 bases left between them. Germline CDR1 DFQATT, CDR2 SNEGSKA (reference sequence). CDR3 length: 16 residues. CDR3 protein: CSARDYLDRRVNEQFF. CDR3 in DNA: TGCAGTGCTAGAGATTACCTGGACCGTAGGGTCAATGAGCAGTTCTTC.

CDR3 protein: CASTFLPGYNYGYTF. CDR3 sequence (DNA): TGTGCCAGCACCTTCCTGCCGGGTTACAACTATGGCTACACCTTC. J is TRBJ1-2 and V is TRBV28; D gene ambiguous. Trimming took off 7 bases at V and 2 bases at J, with 17 bases between the two ends. The CDR3 runs to 15 residues. Per the germline V gene, CDR1 is MDHEN and CDR2 is SYDVKM.

This clonotype occurred many times. The rearrangement joins TRBV7-2 to TRBJ2-1; TRBD2 might be the D (5 bases). Germline CDR1 is SGHTA and CDR2 is FQGNSA. The CDR3 length is 17 residues. V was shortened by 5 bases and J by 1 base, with 18 bases between the two germline ends. Here the CDR3 reads CASSEDPGVWSYNEQFF. For the CDR3, the DNA is TGTGCCAGCAGCGAAGACCCCGGGGTGTGGTCCTACAATGAGCAGTTCTTC.